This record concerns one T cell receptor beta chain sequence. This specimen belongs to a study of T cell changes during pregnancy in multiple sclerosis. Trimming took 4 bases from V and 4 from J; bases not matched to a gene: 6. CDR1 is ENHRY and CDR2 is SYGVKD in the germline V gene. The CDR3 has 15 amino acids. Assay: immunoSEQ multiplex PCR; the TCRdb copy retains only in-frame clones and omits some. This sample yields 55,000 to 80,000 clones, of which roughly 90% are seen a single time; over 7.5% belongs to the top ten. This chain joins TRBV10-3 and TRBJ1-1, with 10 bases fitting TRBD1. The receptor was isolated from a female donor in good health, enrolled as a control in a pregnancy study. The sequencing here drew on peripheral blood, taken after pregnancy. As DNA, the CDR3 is TGTGCCATCAGTGGCCCGGGACAGGGGACCACTGAAGCTTTCTTT. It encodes CAISGPGQGTTEAFF.